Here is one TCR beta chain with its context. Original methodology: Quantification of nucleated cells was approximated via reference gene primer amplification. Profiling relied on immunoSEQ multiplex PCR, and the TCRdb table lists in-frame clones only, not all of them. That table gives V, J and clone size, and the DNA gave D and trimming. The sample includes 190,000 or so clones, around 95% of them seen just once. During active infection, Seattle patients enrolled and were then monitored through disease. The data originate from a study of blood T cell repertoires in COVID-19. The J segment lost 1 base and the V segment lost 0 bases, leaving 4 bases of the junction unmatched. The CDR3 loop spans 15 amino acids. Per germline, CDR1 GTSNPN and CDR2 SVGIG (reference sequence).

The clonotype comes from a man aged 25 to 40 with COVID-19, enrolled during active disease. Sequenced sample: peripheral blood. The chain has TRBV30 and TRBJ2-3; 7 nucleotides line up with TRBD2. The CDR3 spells CAWSVRGGGTDTQYF. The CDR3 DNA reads TGTGCCTGGAGTGTACGTGGGGGGGGCACAGATACGCAGTATTTT. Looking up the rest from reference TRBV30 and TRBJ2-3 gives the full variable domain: SQTIHQWPATLVQPVGSPLSLECTVEGTSNPNLYWYRQAAGRGLQLLFYSVGIGQISSEVPQNLSASRPQDRQFILSSKKLLLSDSGFYLCAWSVRGGGTDTQYFGPGTRLTVL.